This TCR beta chain was identified in a study of shared T cell receptors in the human thymus. The assay was immunoSEQ multiplex PCR, and TCRdb's table has in-frame clones only and misses some. The sample includes roughly 500,000 clones, roughly 74% of them seen just once. The CDR3 extends over 12 amino acids. V lost 5 bases to trimming and J lost 3 bases, with 10 bases between them. Germline loops: CDR1 SQVTM, CDR2 ANQGSEA. The sample also formed part of further work on human thymus T cells. As reported in that work: The donor group consisted of healthy Finnish infants who were having corrective surgery for congenital heart defects. The study used thymus tissue resected during corrective heart surgery. Biased V and J segment usage appeared in thymus and peripheral blood.

The TCR sequence derives from a boy younger than two with a congenital heart defect. The genes are TRBV29-1 and TRBJ1-1; possibly TRBD1 for D (5 bases). The sequencing input was thymocytes. The CDR3, as DNA: TGCAGCGTTAAACAGGCGCACACTGAAGCTTTCTTT. This sequence encodes CSVKQAHTEAFF.